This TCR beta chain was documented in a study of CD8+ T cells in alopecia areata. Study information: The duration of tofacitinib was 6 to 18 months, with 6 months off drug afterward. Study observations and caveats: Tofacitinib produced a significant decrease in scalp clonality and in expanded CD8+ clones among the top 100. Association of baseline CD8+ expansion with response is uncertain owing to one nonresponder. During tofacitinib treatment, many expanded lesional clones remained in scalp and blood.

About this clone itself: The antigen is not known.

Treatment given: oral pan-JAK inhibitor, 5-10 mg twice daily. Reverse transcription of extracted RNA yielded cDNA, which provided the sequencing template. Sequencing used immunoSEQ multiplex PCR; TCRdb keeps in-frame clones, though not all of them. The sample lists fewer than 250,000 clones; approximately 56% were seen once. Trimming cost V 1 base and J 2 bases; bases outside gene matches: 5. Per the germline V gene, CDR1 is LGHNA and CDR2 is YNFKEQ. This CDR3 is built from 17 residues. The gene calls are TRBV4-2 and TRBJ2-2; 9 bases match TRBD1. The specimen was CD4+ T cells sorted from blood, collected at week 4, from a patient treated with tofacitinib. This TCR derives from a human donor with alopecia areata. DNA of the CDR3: TGTGCCAGCAGCCAAGTGTGGGACAGGGTCAACACCGGGGAGCTGTTTTTT. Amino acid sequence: CASSQVWDRVNTGELFF.